The 25 T cell receptor beta chains listed next were all sequenced from one sample in a study of glioma-infiltrating T cells after dendritic cell vaccination. Sequenced by immunoSEQ multiplex PCR; TCRdb stores in-frame clones only, minus some. This sample has 70,000 to 90,000 clones, with around 86% found just once. Time point here: after dendritic cell vaccination, including at tumor progression/relapse. The specimen comprised blood, sampled after dendritic cell vaccination. Receptors originate from a human donor with glioblastoma.

The chain combines TRBV7-9 with TRBJ1-2; 7 nucleotides match TRBD1. The CDR3 is 15 amino acids. Unmatched junction bases numbered 12, after V lost 10 bases and J lost 1 base. Germline-derived CDR1 and CDR2 are SEHNR and FQNEAQ (reference sequence). The chain's CDR3 is CATPSGTVRNYGYTF. CDR3 sequence (DNA): TGTGCCACCCCGAGTGGGACAGTGCGTAACTATGGCTACACCTTC.

This chain links TRBV25-1 with TRBJ2-3; TRBD2 might be the D (5 bases). V shed 7 bases and J shed 5 bases, with 16 bases lying between them. This CDR3 comprises 14 residues. Germline CDR1 and CDR2: MGHDK and SYGVNS. The CDR3 protein is CASTNRGGRDTQYF. For the CDR3, the DNA is TGTGCCAGCACCAATCGGGGTGGGAGAGATACGCAGTATTTT.

The chain couples TRBV4-1 to TRBJ2-2; D possibly corresponds to TRBD1 (6 bases). The CDR3 sequence is 15 residues long. The germline gives CDR1 MGHRA, CDR2 YSYEKL. Trimming removed 3 bases from V and 1 base from J, with 9 bases in between. The chain's CDR3 is CASSHLGQNTGELFF. In DNA form, the CDR3 reads TGCGCCAGCAGCCACTTGGGACAGAACACCGGGGAGCTGTTTTTT.

This rearrangement joins TRBV2 to TRBJ1-2; TRBD1 is a possible D gene (6 bases). The CDR3 is made up of 14 amino acids. Germline lookup yields CDR1 SNHLY and CDR2 FYNNEI. Deletions cut 2 bases from V and 6 bases from J, with 13 bases between. Here the CDR3 reads CASSETQGPDGYTF. CDR3 nucleotides: TGTGCCAGCAGTGAAACCCAGGGGCCGGATGGCTACACCTTC.

This chain joins TRBV5-1 and TRBJ1-1, with D maybe TRBD1 (5 bases). Germline V lookup: CDR1 SGHRS, CDR2 YFSETQ. The germline V and J ends were trimmed by 3 bases and 1 base, with 10 bases remaining between them. The CDR3 spans 14 residues. The CDR3 nucleotides read TGCGCCAGCAGCTGGGGACTTTCGAACACTGAAGCTTTCTTT. It is translated as CASSWGLSNTEAFF.

The rearrangement links TRBV10-3 to TRBJ1-1, with TRBD1 as a possible D gene (5 bases). Germline CDR1 ENHRY, CDR2 SYGVKD. Trimming stripped 10 bases from V and 5 bases from J, with 26 bases between. The CDR3 length is 16 residues. CDR3 sequence: CATHDSFGSLRTEAFF. The DNA of the CDR3 is TGTGCCACCCACGACAGCTTTGGTAGCTTACGGACTGAAGCTTTCTTT.

Notes on this clone: Within the sample, other DNA sequences also encode this same CDR3. The chain has TRBV19 and TRBJ1-1; D may be TRBD1 (5 bases). The germline V and J ends were trimmed by 4 bases and 6 bases, with 12 bases remaining between them. Per germline, CDR1 LNHDA and CDR2 SQIVND (reference sequence). The CDR3 has 13 residues. The CDR3, as DNA: TGTGCCAGTAGTACCACCGGGGGGGCTGAAGCTTTCTTT. It yields the protein CASSTTGGAEAFF. Full variable domain (rest looked up from reference TRBV19 and TRBJ1-1): DGGITQSPKYLFRKEGQNVTLSCEQNLNHDAMYWYRQDPGQGLRLIYYSQIVNDFQKGDIAEGYSVSREKKESFPLTVTSAQKNPTAFYLCASSTTGGAEAFFGQGTRLTVV.

The chain uses TRBV7-9 and TRBJ2-5; 7 bases agree with TRBD1. Per the germline V gene, CDR1 is SEHNR and CDR2 is FQNEAQ (reference sequence). Trimming at V came to 1 base and at J to 11 bases, leaving 19 bases not matched to a gene. This CDR3 has 17 residues. Here the CDR3 reads CASSLGIDRDPTSVQYF. CDR3 DNA sequence: TGTGCCAGCAGCTTAGGGATTGACAGGGATCCTACGAGCGTGCAGTACTTC. Based on the CDR3 plus reference TRBV7-9 and TRBJ2-5, the full variable domain is DTGVSQNPRHKITKRGQNVTFRCDPISEHNRLYWYRQTLGQGPEFLTYFQNEAQLEKSRLLSDRFSAERPKGSFSTLEIQRTEQGDSAMYLCASSLGIDRDPTSVQYFGPGTRLLVL.

Written as DNA, the CDR3 is TGCGCCAGCAGTTCCGGGACAGGGGGCGCAGATACGCAGTATTTT. It is translated as CASSSGTGGADTQYF. The chain uses TRBV5-1 and TRBJ2-3, with 12 bases identical to TRBD1. This CDR3 is built from 15 residues. Trimming took 5 bases from V and 4 from J; bases not matched to a gene: 5. The germline V gene has CDR1 SGHRS and CDR2 YFSETQ.

V gene TRBV7-8 combines with J gene TRBJ2-3; D is undetermined. The V end was cut by 5 bases, the J end by 3 bases, with 3 bases between. CDR3 size: 11 residues. The germline V gene encodes CDR1 SGHVS and CDR2 FQNEAQ. CDR3 region: CASSQTDTQYF. As DNA, the CDR3 is TGTGCCAGCAGCCAAACAGATACGCAGTATTTT.

This clone appeared once. V gene TRBV30 combines with J gene TRBJ2-2; 14 bases line up with TRBD2. This CDR3 comprises 16 residues. CDR1 is GTSNPN and CDR2 is SVGIG in the germline V gene (reference sequence). Trimming removed 3 bases from V and 5 bases from J; junction bases left unmatched: 5. The CDR3 region is CAWRGLAGATTGELFF. CDR3 nucleotides: TGTGCCTGGAGGGGACTAGCGGGAGCAACGACCGGGGAGCTGTTTTTT.

The rearrangement joins TRBV21-1 to TRBJ2-7; TRBD2, the table's D call, was not compared with the DNA. TRBV21-1 is given as a pseudogene. This CDR3 comprises 11 residues. The CDR3 sequence is CATSGDYEQYF. Here the CDR3 DNA reads TGTGCCACTAGCGGAGACTACGAGCAGTACTTC.

CDR3 sequence reads: CASSLDRQGGSAQHF. As DNA, the CDR3 is TGTGCCAGCAGCCTTGATCGGCAGGGCGGATCAGCCCAGCATTTT. V gene TRBV16 combines with J gene TRBJ1-5, with D possibly TRBD1 on 5 matching bases. Deletions cut 4 bases from V and 11 bases from J, with 21 bases between. Per the germline V gene, CDR1 is KGHSY and CDR2 is FQNENV. The CDR3 has 15 residues.

This rearrangement joins TRBV4-2 to TRBJ2-7; D may be TRBD1 (6 bases). CDR1 LGHNA and CDR2 YNFKEQ come from the germline V gene. Trimming left V 4 bases short and J 2 bases short, with 12 bases between. The CDR3 has 14 residues. CDR3 sequence: CASSRVTGPYEQYF. DNA of the CDR3: TGTGCCAGCAGCCGAGTAACAGGGCCCTACGAGCAGTACTTC.

The chain recombines TRBV30 with TRBJ2-3; TRBD2 is a possible D gene (7 bases). With 0 bases removed from V and 4 bases from J, the gap between germline ends came to 14 bases. The length of the CDR3 is 15 residues. Per the germline V gene, CDR1 is GTSNPN and CDR2 is SVGIG (reference sequence). For the CDR3, the DNA is TGTGCCTGGAGTGTACGGGGGGCGGGGGCAGATACGCAGTATTTT. As protein: CAWSVRGAGADTQYF.

J is TRBJ2-7 and V is TRBV7-9; D possibly corresponds to TRBD1 (6 bases). V was cut by 1 base and J by 2 bases, with 15 bases left in between. The CDR3 covers 16 residues. Germline V gives CDR1 SEHNR, CDR2 FQNEAQ (reference sequence). CDR3 nucleotide sequence: TGTGCCAGCAGCTTAGGTCAGAGACAGGCGACCTACGAGCAGTACTTC. The encoded protein is CASSLGQRQATYEQYF.

The V gene is TRBV18, the J gene TRBJ1-1; no clear D gene. This CDR3 spans 16 amino acids. V lost 1 base and J lost 3, with 15 bases in between. Germline assignment: CDR1 KGHSH and CDR2 LQKENI. CDR3 amino acids: CASSPRQSGLDTEAFF. CDR3 coding DNA: TGTGCCAGCTCACCACGACAAAGTGGGCTTGACACTGAAGCTTTCTTT.

This chain connects TRBV12-5 to TRBJ2-2, with D perhaps matching TRBD1 (5 bases). V dropped 1 base and J dropped 3 bases, with 9 bases sitting between them. The germline V gene has CDR1 LGHNT and CDR2 FRNRAP. The CDR3 spans 15 residues. CDR3 sequence: CASGLDTGDTGELFF. CDR3 DNA: TGTGCTAGTGGTTTGGATACAGGTGACACCGGGGAGCTGTTTTTT.

This clone occurred once. This chain connects TRBV5-1 to TRBJ1-4; D gene ambiguous. Germline CDR1 and CDR2: SGHRS and YFSETQ. Trimming pared 1 base from V and 7 bases from J, leaving 11 bases between. The CDR3 is 14 amino acids. In DNA, the CDR3 is TGCGCCAGCAGCTTGAAGGCGGGGAGTGAAAAACTGTTTTTT. Protein product: CASSLKAGSEKLFF.

The V and J genes are TRBV5-1 and TRBJ2-7, with TRBD1 matching over 9 bases. The V segment lost 0 bases and the J segment 5 bases; nucleotides outside the gene matches: 6. CDR1 SGHRS and CDR2 YFSETQ come from the germline V gene. This CDR3 has 15 residues. For the CDR3, the DNA is TGCGCCAGCAGCTTGGACGGGACAGGGATGGACGAGCAGTACTTC. This encodes CASSLDGTGMDEQYF.

The chain combines TRBV6-1 with TRBJ1-2; TRBD1 agrees at 7 bases. With 6 bases clipped from V and 4 bases from J, the junction kept 5 bases outside the gene matches. Germline-derived CDR1 and CDR2 are MNHNS and SASEGT. This CDR3 contains 13 residues. The CDR3 spells CASSPQGIYGYTF. The CDR3 bases are TGTGCCAGCAGCCCACAGGGGATCTATGGCTACACCTTC.

This clone was detected a few times. V gene TRBV6-1 combines with J gene TRBJ2-3; TRBD2 is a possible D gene (6 bases). The CDR3 has 13 amino acids. V gave up 8 bases and J gave up 4 bases, with 13 bases separating them. Germline CDR1 is MNHNS and CDR2 is SASEGT. This CDR3 is CASGGGASDTQYF. The CDR3 DNA follows: TGTGCCAGCGGAGGCGGGGCCTCAGATACGCAGTATTTT.

The V and J genes are TRBV7-6 and TRBJ1-1; 7 nucleotides agree with TRBD1. The CDR3 loop spans 14 amino acids. V shed 4 bases, J shed 0 bases, and the junction held 2 bases outside the gene matches. Germline lookup yields CDR1 SGHVS and CDR2 FNYEAQ. The CDR3 DNA follows: TGTGCCAGCAGCTACGGGACAGTGAACACTGAAGCTTTCTTT. Its protein product is CASSYGTVNTEAFF. The full variable domain, its missing parts supplied by reference TRBV7-6 and TRBJ1-1, is GAGVSQSPRYKVTKRGQDVALRCDPISGHVSLYWYRQALGQGPEFLTYFNYEAQQDKSGLPNDRFSAERPEGSISTLTIQRTEQRDSAMYRCASSYGTVNTEAFFGQGTRLTVV.

The chain joins TRBV5-4 to TRBJ1-1; TRBD1 matches 8 bases. The V and J ends lost 0 bases and 4 bases, in that order; junction bases with no gene match: 5. This CDR3 is 15 amino acids long. CDR1 and CDR2 from the germline V gene are SGHNT and YYREEE (reference sequence). CDR3 sequence reads: CASSLVTGVGTEAFF. Here the CDR3 DNA reads TGTGCCAGCAGCTTGGTGACAGGGGTAGGCACTGAAGCTTTCTTT.

The rearrangement uses TRBV7-3 and TRBJ1-6; 7 bases map to TRBD1. Per the germline V gene, CDR1 is SGHTA and CDR2 is FQGTGA. J gave up 6 bases and V 6 bases, and 5 bases lay outside the gene matches. CDR3 length equals 14 residues. In DNA, the CDR3 is TGTGCCAGCAGAGCAGGGGGATCTAATTCACCCCTCCACTTT. This codes for CASRAGGSNSPLHF.